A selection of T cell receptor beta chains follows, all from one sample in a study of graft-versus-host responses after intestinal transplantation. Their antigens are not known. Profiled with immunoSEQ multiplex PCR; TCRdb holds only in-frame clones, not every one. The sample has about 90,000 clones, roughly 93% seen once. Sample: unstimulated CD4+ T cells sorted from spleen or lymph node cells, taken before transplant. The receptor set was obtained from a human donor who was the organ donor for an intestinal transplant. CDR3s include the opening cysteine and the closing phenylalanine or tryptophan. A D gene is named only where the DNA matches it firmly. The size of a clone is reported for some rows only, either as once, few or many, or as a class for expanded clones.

CDR3 protein: CASSHPDDQPQHF
CDR3 DNA: TGTGCCAGCAGCCACCCAGACGATCAGCCCCAGCATTTT
J gene: TRBJ1-5
V gene: TRBV6-6
D gene: -
clone size: -

CDR3 protein: CASSPGGPGNEQFF
CDR3 DNA: TGTGCCAGCAGCCCGGGGGGGCCGGGGAATGAGCAGTTCTTC
J gene: TRBJ2-1
V gene: TRBV7-3
D gene: TRBD2
clone size: -

CDR3 protein: CASSLVRGTGELFF
CDR3 DNA: TGTGCCAGCAGCTTAGTTAGGGGAACCGGGGAGCTGTTTTTT
J gene: TRBJ2-2
V gene: TRBV7-2
D gene: -
clone size: -

CDR3 protein: CASIRAGGLSGELFF
CDR3 DNA: TGTGCCAGCATCCGCGCGGGGGGGCTCAGCGGGGAGCTGTTTTTT
J gene: TRBJ2-2
V gene: TRBV28
D gene: TRBD2
clone size: -

CDR3 protein: CASSRGPRNTIYF
CDR3 DNA: TGTGCCAGCAGCCGGGGGCCAAGAAACACCATATATTTT
J gene: TRBJ1-3
V gene: TRBV28
D gene: -
clone size: -

CDR3 protein: CASSITGDNSPLHF
CDR3 DNA: TGTGCCAGTAGTATTACAGGGGACAATTCACCCCTCCACTTT
J gene: TRBJ1-6
V gene: TRBV19
D gene: TRBD1
clone size: once

CDR3 protein: CASSTGDRANYGYTF
CDR3 DNA: TGTGCCAGCAGTACAGGTGACAGAGCTAACTATGGCTACACCTTC
J gene: TRBJ1-2
V gene: TRBV6-6
D gene: -
clone size: -

CDR3 protein: CASTHPTGNTEAFF
CDR3 DNA: TGTGCCAGCACCCACCCGACGGGCAACACTGAAGCTTTCTTT
J gene: TRBJ1-1
V gene: TRBV5-5
D gene: -
clone size: once

CDR3 protein: CASSLGRGRGGRGGELFF
CDR3 DNA: TGTGCCAGCAGCTTAGGAAGGGGCAGGGGAGGGCGTGGCGGGGAGCTGTTTTTT
J gene: TRBJ2-2
V gene: TRBV11-2
D gene: -
clone size: once

CDR3 protein: CASSLGPNTEAFF
CDR3 DNA: TGTGCCAGTAGTTTAGGGCCGAACACTGAAGCTTTCTTT
J gene: TRBJ1-1
V gene: TRBV19
D gene: -
clone size: -

CDR3 protein: CASSLNSRQETQYF
CDR3 DNA: TGTGCCAGCAGCTTGAATAGTCGCCAAGAGACCCAGTACTTC
J gene: TRBJ2-5
V gene: TRBV5-4
D gene: -
clone size: -

CDR3 protein: CAWSVRSARGLYNSPLHF
CDR3 DNA: TGTGCCTGGAGTGTAAGGTCTGCCAGGGGACTCTATAATTCACCCCTCCACTTT
J gene: TRBJ1-6
V gene: TRBV30
D gene: -
clone size: once

CDR3 protein: CASSLRPGRVGGYTF
CDR3 DNA: TGTGCCAGCAGTCTACGGCCGGGGAGGGTCGGAGGCTACACCTTC
J gene: TRBJ1-2
V gene: TRBV28
D gene: -
clone size: -

CDR3 protein: CASSDVAPGGIGNQPQHF
CDR3 DNA: TGTGCCAGCAGTGATGTGGCCCCAGGGGGCATCGGCAATCAGCCCCAGCATTTT
J gene: TRBJ1-5
V gene: TRBV2
D gene: TRBD1
clone size: -

CDR3 protein: CASTDGGNTDTQYF
CDR3 DNA: TGTGCCAGCACGGATGGCGGCAACACAGATACGCAGTATTTT
J gene: TRBJ2-3
V gene: TRBV28
D gene: -
clone size: -

CDR3 protein: CASSLRVSGGQETQYF
CDR3 DNA: TGTGCTAGCAGCCTCCGTGTTAGCGGGGGACAAGAGACCCAGTACTTC
J gene: TRBJ2-5
V gene: TRBV7-7
D gene: TRBD2
clone size: once

CDR3 protein: CASSSPGTGKYGYGYTF
CDR3 DNA: TGTGCCAGCAGCTCCCCTGGGACAGGGAAATATGGCTATGGCTACACCTTC
J gene: TRBJ1-2
V gene: TRBV11-2
D gene: TRBD1
clone size: once

CDR3 protein: CASSPAASGGINEQFF
CDR3 DNA: TGTGCCAGCAGCCCCGCCGCTAGCGGGGGAATCAATGAGCAGTTCTTC
J gene: TRBJ2-1
V gene: TRBV5-6
D gene: TRBD2
clone size: -

CDR3 protein: CSATNYGYTF
CDR3 DNA: TGCAGTGCTACAAACTATGGCTACACCTTC
J gene: TRBJ1-2
V gene: TRBV20-1
D gene: -
clone size: -

CDR3 protein: CASSESGERRVEQYF
CDR3 DNA: TGTGCCAGCAGTGAAAGCGGGGAACGACGGGTAGAGCAGTACTTC
J gene: TRBJ2-7
V gene: TRBV6-1
D gene: TRBD2
clone size: -

CDR3 protein: CASSSDRAGNSPLHF
CDR3 DNA: TGTGCCAGCAGCTCAGACCGGGCAGGAAATTCACCCCTCCACTTT
J gene: TRBJ1-6
V gene: TRBV6-5
D gene: -
clone size: -

CDR3 protein: CSVVGGTPSYNEQFF
CDR3 DNA: TGCAGCGTCGTCGGGGGTACTCCCTCCTACAATGAGCAGTTCTTC
J gene: TRBJ2-1
V gene: TRBV29-1
D gene: -
clone size: -

CDR3 protein: CASAQTGSNQPQHF
CDR3 DNA: TGTGCCAGCGCGCAGACAGGTAGCAATCAGCCCCAGCATTTT
J gene: TRBJ1-5
V gene: TRBV19
D gene: -
clone size: -

CDR3 protein: CASRVAGPNNEQFF
CDR3 DNA: TGTGCCAGCAGAGTAGCGGGGCCTAACAATGAGCAGTTCTTC
J gene: TRBJ2-1
V gene: TRBV6-5
D gene: TRBD2
clone size: -

CDR3 protein: CASSFWTALNTEAFF
CDR3 DNA: TGTGCCAGCAGCTTTTGGACAGCCTTGAACACTGAAGCTTTCTTT
J gene: TRBJ1-1
V gene: TRBV5-8
D gene: -
clone size: -

CDR3 protein: CASSLAGGPETQYF
CDR3 DNA: TGTGCCAGCAGCTTAGCGGGGGGGCCAGAGACCCAGTACTTC
J gene: TRBJ2-5
V gene: TRBV7-2
D gene: -
clone size: few

CDR3 protein: CASSLGAVGGALYYGYTF
CDR3 DNA: TGCGCCAGCAGCTTGGGGGCCGTCGGAGGGGCGCTCTACTATGGCTACACCTTC
J gene: TRBJ1-2
V gene: TRBV5-1
D gene: -
clone size: -

CDR3 protein: CASSQLNRDHEQYF
CDR3 DNA: TGTGCCAGCAGCCAATTAAACAGGGATCACGAGCAGTACTTC
J gene: TRBJ2-7
V gene: TRBV16
D gene: -
clone size: -

CDR3 protein: CASRGRENTGELFF
CDR3 DNA: TGTGCCAGCAGGGGGCGCGAGAACACCGGGGAGCTGTTTTTT
J gene: TRBJ2-2
V gene: TRBV6-6
D gene: -
clone size: -

CDR3 protein: CASSIFDNEQFF
CDR3 DNA: TGTGCCAGTAGTATATTTGACAATGAGCAGTTCTTC
J gene: TRBJ2-1
V gene: TRBV19
D gene: -
clone size: -

CDR3 protein: CASSTGLGGTEAFF
CDR3 DNA: TGTGCCAGCTCAACAGGGCTCGGGGGAACTGAAGCTTTCTTT
J gene: TRBJ1-1
V gene: TRBV18
D gene: -
clone size: -

CDR3 protein: CASSKGPDYNEQFF
CDR3 DNA: TGTGCCAGCAGCAAGGGGCCAGACTACAATGAGCAGTTCTTC
J gene: TRBJ2-1
V gene: TRBV11-2
D gene: -
clone size: -

CDR3 protein: CASSPRGREGLGNYEQYF
CDR3 DNA: TGTGCCAGCAGCCCAAGGGGCAGGGAAGGTTTGGGCAACTACGAGCAGTACTTC
J gene: TRBJ2-7
V gene: TRBV7-7
D gene: -
clone size: -

CDR3 protein: CAISGGTVFQSPYGYTF
CDR3 DNA: TGTGCCATCAGTGGAGGGACAGTTTTTCAGTCGCCCTATGGCTACACCTTC
J gene: TRBJ1-2
V gene: TRBV10-3
D gene: TRBD1
clone size: once

CDR3 protein: CASSPGQPTGELFF
CDR3 DNA: TGTGCCAGCAGCCCGGGACAGCCCACCGGGGAGCTGTTTTTT
J gene: TRBJ2-2
V gene: TRBV5-4
D gene: TRBD1
clone size: -

CDR3 protein: CASSIGGTGQTTDTQYF
CDR3 DNA: TGTGCCAGTAGTATAGGAGGGACAGGCCAGACCACAGATACGCAGTATTTT
J gene: TRBJ2-3
V gene: TRBV19
D gene: TRBD1
clone size: -

CDR3 protein: CASSPPPGQGAEAFF
CDR3 DNA: TGTGCCAGCAGCCCACCACCGGGACAGGGGGCTGAAGCTTTCTTT
J gene: TRBJ1-1
V gene: TRBV5-4
D gene: TRBD1
clone size: -

CDR3 protein: CASSEADRDGYTF
CDR3 DNA: TGTGCCAGCAGTGAAGCCGACAGGGATGGCTACACCTTC
J gene: TRBJ1-2
V gene: TRBV6-1
D gene: TRBD1
clone size: -

CDR3 protein: CAWTPTVNEQFF
CDR3 DNA: TGTGCCTGGACACCGACAGTCAATGAGCAGTTCTTC
J gene: TRBJ2-1
V gene: TRBV30
D gene: -
clone size: -

CDR3 protein: CAWIQQGDHTEAFF
CDR3 DNA: TGTGCCTGGATTCAACAGGGAGATCACACTGAAGCTTTCTTT
J gene: TRBJ1-1
V gene: TRBV30
D gene: -
clone size: -

CDR3 protein: CASSETSAGSYNEQFF
CDR3 DNA: TGTGCCAGCAGTGAAACTTCAGCGGGGTCCTACAATGAGCAGTTCTTC
J gene: TRBJ2-1
V gene: TRBV9
D gene: TRBD2
clone size: -

CDR3 protein: CASSFGQGSIDTGELFF
CDR3 DNA: TGTGCCAGCAGCTTCGGACAGGGGTCGATCGACACCGGGGAGCTGTTTTTT
J gene: TRBJ2-2
V gene: TRBV7-9
D gene: TRBD1
clone size: -

CDR3 protein: CASSLGRTYEQYF
CDR3 DNA: TGCGCCAGCAGCTTGGGACGGACCTACGAGCAGTACTTC
J gene: TRBJ2-7
V gene: TRBV5-1
D gene: -
clone size: -

CDR3 protein: CASRIVGTVRGGYTF
CDR3 DNA: TGTGCCAGCAGAATCGTGGGGACGGTACGCGGTGGCTACACCTTC
J gene: TRBJ1-2
V gene: TRBV27
D gene: -
clone size: once

CDR3 protein: CASSFYDSTEAFF
CDR3 DNA: TGTGCCAGCAGCTTCTACGACAGCACTGAAGCTTTCTTT
J gene: TRBJ1-1
V gene: TRBV7-2
D gene: -
clone size: -

CDR3 protein: CASSPFRTTASYEQYF
CDR3 DNA: TGTGCCAGCTCCCCCTTTAGGACAACGGCTTCCTACGAGCAGTACTTC
J gene: TRBJ2-7
V gene: TRBV18
D gene: -
clone size: once

CDR3 protein: CASSPIETGGGEQYF
CDR3 DNA: TGTGCCAGCTCACCAATCGAGACAGGGGGCGGGGAGCAGTACTTC
J gene: TRBJ2-7
V gene: TRBV18
D gene: TRBD1
clone size: -

CDR3 protein: CASSKRGGGREGYGYTF
CDR3 DNA: TGTGCCAGCAGCAAACGCGGTGGGGGCAGGGAGGGCTATGGCTACACCTTC
J gene: TRBJ1-2
V gene: TRBV21-1
D gene: -
clone size: -

CDR3 protein: CASSLVTDTGELFF
CDR3 DNA: TGCGCCAGCAGCTTGGTGACGGATACCGGGGAGCTGTTTTTT
J gene: TRBJ2-2
V gene: TRBV5-1
D gene: -
clone size: -

CDR3 protein: CASSRTGTGAGEQYF
CDR3 DNA: TGTGCCAGCAGCCGGACCGGGACAGGGGCGGGCGAGCAGTACTTC
J gene: TRBJ2-7
V gene: TRBV6-6
D gene: TRBD1
clone size: -

CDR3 protein: CAWSLRDNQPQHF
CDR3 DNA: TGTGCCTGGAGCCTGCGCGACAATCAGCCCCAGCATTTT
J gene: TRBJ1-5
V gene: TRBV30
D gene: -
clone size: -

CDR3 protein: CASLRGRAYEQYF
CDR3 DNA: TGTGCCAGCCTCAGGGGGCGGGCGTACGAGCAGTACTTC
J gene: TRBJ2-7
V gene: TRBV6-1
D gene: TRBD1
clone size: -

CDR3 protein: CAISDGGSDTQYF
CDR3 DNA: TGTGCCATCAGTGATGGAGGCTCAGATACGCAGTATTTT
J gene: TRBJ2-3
V gene: TRBV10-3
D gene: -
clone size: -

CDR3 protein: CASSPASGPTDTQYF
CDR3 DNA: TGTGCCAGCAGCCCAGCTAGCGGCCCCACAGATACGCAGTATTTT
J gene: TRBJ2-3
V gene: TRBV7-2
D gene: TRBD2
clone size: once